A single sample is the source of the 4 T cell receptor beta chains below, sequenced in a study of response to subunit inactivated influenza vaccine. A single record per CDR3 protein comes from TCRdb applying MiXCR to the RT-PCR reads. Here the sample spans roughly 620,000 distinct CDR3 sequences, approximately 11% being singletons. These records were also assigned to another study, of T cells expressing NK-cell markers. This second study says: 5'RACE template switching with UMIs produced the TCR beta cDNA.

Sample: PBMCs from blood, taken on the day of vaccination. These TCRs come from a man aged 45-65 years who received an inactivated influenza vaccine.

This clonotype was found a few times. The rearrangement joins TRBV4-3 to TRBJ2-1, with D possibly called TRBD1 or TRBD2 (5 bases each). Per germline, CDR1 LGHNA and CDR2 YSLEER. V dropped 0 bases and J dropped 3 bases, with 12 bases sitting between them. This CDR3 contains 16 residues. CDR3 residues: CASSQDSAGLYNEQFF. The CDR3 DNA reads as TGCGCCAGCAGCCAAGATAGCGCAGGGCTCTACAATGAGCAGTTCTTC.

The table lists this clonotype with a few counts. The chain links TRBV2 to TRBJ2-5, with 7 bases aligning to TRBD1. Looked up from germline, CDR1 is SNHLY and CDR2 is FYNNEI. CDR3 length: 13 residues. The trim removed 5 bases at V and 5 bases at J, leaving 5 bases unmatched. DNA for the CDR3: TGTGCCAGCAGTACAGGGGTGGCGGAGACCCAGTACTTC. Amino acid sequence: CASSTGVAETQYF.

This clonotype occurred a few times. This chain joins TRBV12-5 and TRBJ2-3; tentative D call: TRBD2 (5 bases). CDR1 and CDR2 from the germline V gene are LGHNT and FRNRAP. The CDR3 runs to 12 residues. The V end lost 6 bases, the J end lost 9 bases, and 13 bases lay between the germline ends. CDR3: CASGPGLDTQYF. The DNA of the CDR3 is TGTGCTAGTGGCCCCGGACTCGACACGCAGTATTTT.

The chain employs TRBV18 and TRBJ2-3; D might be TRBD2 (6 bases). CDR3 length: 15 amino acids. CDR1 is KGHSH, CDR2 LQKENI, per germline. Trimming removed 1 base at V and 2 bases at J, with 10 bases between. For the CDR3, the DNA is TGTGCCAGCTCACCACGGGCGGGAATCACAGATACGCAGTATTTT. Amino acids: CASSPRAGITDTQYF.